Reported below is one TCR beta chain. Its antigen is unknown. The sample originates from a study of blood T cells in healthy people across ages. Study-wide points: Strong correlation was found linking TCR beta diversity to naive T cell percentage. Older age went with lower TCR beta diversity per million T cells, in a roughly linear way. Without sorted subsets, naive and antigen-experienced compartments could not be conclusively compared.

The CDR3 sequence is 17 residues long. Germline assignment: CDR1 DFQATT and CDR2 SNEGSKA (reference sequence). Between the trimmed V and J ends, which lost 5 bases and 3 bases, there was a span of 23 bases. Alongside a J-beta primer mix, a sample-barcoded 5' primer served in a second PCR lasting roughly 7 to 11 cycles. Every cDNA molecule carried a tag from a template-switch adaptor bearing 12 random nucleotides. TCRdb ran MiXCR on the 5' RACE reads and lists one entry per CDR3 protein. The sample lists more than 1,000,000 distinct CDR3 sequences, almost 25% occurring once. The data were also submitted as part of a second study, on T cells of mothers and their children.

Sequencing was done on a sample of blood. The sequence was obtained from a girl aged 2-10 years in good health. J is TRBJ2-1 and V is TRBV20-1, with D perhaps TRBD2 (6 bases). The CDR3 loop is CSADSASAGPFYNEQFF. Here the CDR3 DNA reads TGCAGTGCTGACTCTGCGTCGGCGGGGCCCTTCTACAATGAGCAGTTCTTC.